The sequence of this T cell receptor (beta chain) was determined in a study of cytomegalovirus exposure and HLA in healthy donors. Whole-study context: A later analysis reported the 95 to 150 validation repertoires used the same platform as the roughly 670 first-cohort repertoires.

The V end lost 4 bases, the J end lost 0 bases, and 7 bases lay between the germline ends. The CDR3 totals 13 residues. Germline-derived CDR1 and CDR2 are SGHRS and YFSETQ. Sequencing was performed with immunoSEQ multiplex PCR; in TCRdb, only in-frame clones are kept and a portion is missing. The top ten hold about 3% of the sample, which has 160,000 or so clones, more than 75% seen once. The V and J genes are TRBV5-1 and TRBJ1-1; D not resolved. This TCR derives from a man younger than 35 in good health and CMV-seronegative. Specimen: PBMCs. The CDR3 loop is CASSEGMNTEAFF. For the CDR3, the DNA is TGCGCCAGCAGCGAGGGCATGAACACTGAAGCTTTCTTT.